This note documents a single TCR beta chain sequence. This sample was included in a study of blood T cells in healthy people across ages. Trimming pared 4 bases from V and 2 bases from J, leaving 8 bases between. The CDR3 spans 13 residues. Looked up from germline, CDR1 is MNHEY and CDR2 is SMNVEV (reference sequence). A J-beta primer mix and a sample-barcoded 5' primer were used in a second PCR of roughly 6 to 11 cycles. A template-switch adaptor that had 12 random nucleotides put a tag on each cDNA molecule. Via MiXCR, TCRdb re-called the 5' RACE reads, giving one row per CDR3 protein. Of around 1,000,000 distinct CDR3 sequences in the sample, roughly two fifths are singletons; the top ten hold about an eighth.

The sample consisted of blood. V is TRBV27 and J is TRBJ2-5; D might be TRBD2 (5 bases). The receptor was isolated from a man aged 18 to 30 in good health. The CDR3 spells CASSWRAQETQYF. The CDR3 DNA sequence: TGTGCCAGCAGTTGGCGGGCTCAAGAGACCCAGTACTTC.